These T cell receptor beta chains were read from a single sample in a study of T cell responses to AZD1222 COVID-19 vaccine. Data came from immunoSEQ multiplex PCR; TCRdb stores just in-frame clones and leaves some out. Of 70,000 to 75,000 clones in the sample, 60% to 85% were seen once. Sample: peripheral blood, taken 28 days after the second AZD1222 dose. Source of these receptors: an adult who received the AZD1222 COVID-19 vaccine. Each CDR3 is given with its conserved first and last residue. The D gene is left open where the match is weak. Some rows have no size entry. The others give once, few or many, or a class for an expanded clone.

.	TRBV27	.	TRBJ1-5	TGTGCCAGCAGTTCAAGGGGGGCCCGTGGTCAGCCCCAGCATTTT	CASSSRGARGQPQHF
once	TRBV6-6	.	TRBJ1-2	TGTGCCAGCAGTCCCCGGCAGGGCTATGGCTACACCTTC	CASSPRQGYGYTF
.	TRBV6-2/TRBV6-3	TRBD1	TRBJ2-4	TGTGCCAGCAGTGCCTACCAATCTTTAGGGGGCGAGAACATTCAGTACTTC	CASSAYQSLGGENIQYF
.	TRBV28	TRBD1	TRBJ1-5	TGTGCCAGCAGTCCCGGGACAGGGGGCGGCGATCAGCCCCAGCATTTT	CASSPGTGGGDQPQHF
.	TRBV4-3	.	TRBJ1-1	TGCGCCAGCAGCCAAGATCCCCGGACTGAAGCTTTCTTT	CASSQDPRTEAFF
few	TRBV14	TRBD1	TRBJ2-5	TGTGCCAGCAGCCATTCCGGGACAGGGACGCACGAGACCCAGTACTTC	CASSHSGTGTHETQYF
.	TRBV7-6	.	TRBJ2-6	TGTGCCAGCAGCTTAACCGGGAACGGGGCCAACGTCCTGACTTTC	CASSLTGNGANVLTF
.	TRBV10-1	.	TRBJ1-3	TGCGCCAGCAGCGGGGATAGTGGAAACACCATATATTTT	CASSGDSGNTIYF
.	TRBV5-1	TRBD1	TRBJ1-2	TGCGCCAGCAGCTCAGGACAGGGGGTGTCTGGCTACACCTTC	CASSSGQGVSGYTF
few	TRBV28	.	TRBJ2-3	TGTGCCAGCAGTTCGACTGTAGATACGCAGTATTTT	CASSSTVDTQYF
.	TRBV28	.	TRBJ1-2	TGTGCCAGCAGTTTAGTCAGGGCGAGGGATGGCTACACCTTC	CASSLVRARDGYTF
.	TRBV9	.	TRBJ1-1	TGTGCCAGCAGCGTAGAAGACTGGGACACTGAAGCTTTCTTT	CASSVEDWDTEAFF
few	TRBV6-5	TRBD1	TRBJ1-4	TGTGCCAGCAGTCAACAGGGGGCGACTTATGAAAAACTGTTTTTT	CASSQQGATYEKLFF
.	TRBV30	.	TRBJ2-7	TGTGCCTGGCGTCCCGGCAGGTTACCCCTATACGAGCAGTACTTC	CAWRPGRLPLYEQYF
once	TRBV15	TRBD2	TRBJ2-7	TGTGCCACCAGCAGAGACGTTAGCGGGACTCTAACCTACGAGCAGTACTTC	CATSRDVSGTLTYEQYF
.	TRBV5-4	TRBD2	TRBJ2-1	TGTGCCAGCAGCTTGGGGGACCGACTAGCGGGAGGGACGAAGCAGTTCTTC	CASSLGDRLAGGTKQFF
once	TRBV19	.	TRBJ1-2	TGTGCCAGTGCGGGAGTGGGGTCCATTAACTATGGCTACACCTTC	CASAGVGSINYGYTF
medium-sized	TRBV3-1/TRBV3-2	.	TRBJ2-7	TGTGCCAGCAGCTGGACCAGGAGTTCCTACGAGCAGTACTTC	CASSWTRSSYEQYF
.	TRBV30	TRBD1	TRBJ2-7	TGTGCCTGGAGCGGGACAGCCTACGAGCAGTACTTC	CAWSGTAYEQYF
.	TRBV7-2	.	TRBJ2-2	TGTGCCAGCAGCACCCAGGGTTTATTCACCGGGGAGCTGTTTTTT	CASSTQGLFTGELFF
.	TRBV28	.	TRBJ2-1	TGTGCCAGCAGTTCCCCGCACGGGAGCGTCCATGAGCAGTTCTTC	CASSSPHGSVHEQFF
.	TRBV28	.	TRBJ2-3	TGTGCCAGCAGCCTCGGGTATGGGGGCACAGATACGCAGTATTTT	CASSLGYGGTDTQYF
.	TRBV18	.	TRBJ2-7	TGTGCCAGCTCACCAGGGGGCGACTCCTACGAGCAGTACTTC	CASSPGGDSYEQYF
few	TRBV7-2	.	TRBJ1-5	TGTGCCAGCAGCTTCTACTCAGGGGGCAATCAGCCCCAGCATTTT	CASSFYSGGNQPQHF
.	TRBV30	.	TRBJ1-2	TGTGCCTGGAGTATAAGGTTTGGCTACACCTTC	CAWSIRFGYTF
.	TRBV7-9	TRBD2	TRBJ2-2	TGTGCCAGCAGCACTTGGACTAGCGGAAGCACCGGGGAGCTGTTTTTT	CASSTWTSGSTGELFF
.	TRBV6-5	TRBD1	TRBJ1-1	TGTGCCAGCAGTCTCTCGGGACAGGGGATAACTGAAGCTTTCTTT	CASSLSGQGITEAFF
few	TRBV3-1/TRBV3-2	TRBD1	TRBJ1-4	TGTGCCAGCAGCCAAGAGGGACAGGGTAATGAAAAACTGTTTTTT	CASSQEGQGNEKLFF
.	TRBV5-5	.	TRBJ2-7	TGTGCCAGCAGCTTGGGCAGGAGTCTTGACTACGAGCAGTACTTC	CASSLGRSLDYEQYF
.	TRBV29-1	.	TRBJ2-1	TGCAGCGTTGGATCGGCCCTAGCGACCTACAATGAGCAGTTCTTC	CSVGSALATYNEQFF
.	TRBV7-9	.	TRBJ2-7	TGTGCCAGCAGCCGCGACGGAGCAGTCAACGAGCAGTACTTC	CASSRDGAVNEQYF
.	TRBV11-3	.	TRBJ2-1	TGTGCCAGCAGCGACATGAGGAATGAGCAGTTCTTC	CASSDMRNEQFF
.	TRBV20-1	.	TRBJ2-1	TGCAGTGCTGGTTTTGCTGAGCAGTTCTTC	CSAGFAEQFF
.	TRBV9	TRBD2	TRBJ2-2	TGTGCCAGCAGCGTCTTCGATCGGACTAGCGGGGGAACCGGGGAGCTGTTTTTT	CASSVFDRTSGGTGELFF
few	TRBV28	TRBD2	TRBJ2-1	TGTGCCAGCAGTTCAGCAACGGGACTAGCGGATGAGCAGTTCTTC	CASSSATGLADEQFF
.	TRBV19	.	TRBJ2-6	TGTGCCAGTAGTATAAGGGGGGCGGATAGAAACGTCCTGACTTTC	CASSIRGADRNVLTF
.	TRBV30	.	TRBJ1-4	TGTGCCTGGAGACCTGCTGGGACACTTGGGGAAAAACTGTTTTTT	CAWRPAGTLGEKLFF